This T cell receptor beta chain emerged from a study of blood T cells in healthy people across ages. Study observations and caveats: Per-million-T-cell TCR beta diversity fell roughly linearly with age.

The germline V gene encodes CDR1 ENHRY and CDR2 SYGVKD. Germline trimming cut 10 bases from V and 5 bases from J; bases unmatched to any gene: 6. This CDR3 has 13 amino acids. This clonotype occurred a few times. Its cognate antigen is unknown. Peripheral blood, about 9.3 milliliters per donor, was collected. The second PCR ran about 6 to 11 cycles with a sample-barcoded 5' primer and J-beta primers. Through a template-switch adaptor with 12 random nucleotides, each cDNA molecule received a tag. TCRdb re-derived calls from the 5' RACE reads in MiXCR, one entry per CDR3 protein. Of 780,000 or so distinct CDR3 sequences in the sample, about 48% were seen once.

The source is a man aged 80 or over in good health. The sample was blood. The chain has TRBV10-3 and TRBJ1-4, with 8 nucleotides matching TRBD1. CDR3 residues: CATEDRENEKLFF. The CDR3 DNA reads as TGTGCCACGGAGGACAGGGAGAATGAAAAACTGTTTTTT.